This TCR beta chain was profiled in a study of T-cell memory formation after mild COVID-19 (dated by TCRdb to the early 2020s). General notes on the study: Most TCR sequence clusters were specific to one of the two donors. T-cell clones expanding and contracting after mild COVID-19 in a couple of donors were tracked by longitudinal TCRalpha and TCRbeta repertoire sequencing. The cohort comprised two young, previously healthy adult volunteers, one female and one male. Study-level results and caveats: SARS-CoV-2 specificity was not confirmed for the second-wave clones peaking on day 37. From day 15 to 85, contracting clones showed balanced CD4/CD8 phenotypes, whereas a second wave of clones that expanded from day 15 to 37 leaned towards CD4+. Contracting CD4+ clones were located mainly in the CM and EM memory subsets, whereas CD8+ clones were found to be enriched in EMRA. Some responding clones were found in pre-infection memory, which suggests that pre-existing cross-reactive memory T cells took part in the SARS-CoV-2 response. Only a couple of mild cases were covered by the study, and larger cohorts that include severe cases with pre-infection samples were considered necessary.

The CDR3 runs 13 residues from the cysteine to the phenylalanine. The kept DNA is CDR3 alone, 39 bases in frame from the first base. The CDR1 and CDR2 encoded by the germline V gene are SGHTA and FQGNSA. V is reduced by 4 bases and J by 3 bases, leaving a spacing of 9 bases between them. There are a few counts of this clonotype. The clone's antigen remains unknown. No base-level quality is on record; no much larger clone is a single base apart. For sequencing, an Illumina NovaSeq 6000 was employed. TCRalpha and TCRbeta cDNA libraries were built by 5'RACE with constant-segment primers, adding sample barcodes and unique molecular identifiers. Trizol reagent was used to extract RNA from every sample. Amplification of the libraries took two PCR steps, and the second step added a second sample barcode plus Illumina TruSeq adapters. The libraries were sequenced on an Illumina NovaSeq using 2 x 150 bp paired-end reads. The published analysis was carried out like this. With migec v1.2.7, reads were demultiplexed and then collapsed into UMI-guided consensus sequences. Using mixcr v2.1.11, the UMI consensuses were aligned to TRA and TRB V and J templates and assembled into clonotypes. Expanded or contracted clonotypes were those called significant by both edgeR and NoisET, with noise models trained on biological replicates. For edgeR calls, the thresholds were a false discovery rate-adjusted p below 0.01 and a log2 fold-change of 1. As an exploratory analysis of dynamics, max-normalized trajectories of the 1000 most abundant clonotypes were examined by PCA with hierarchical clustering. Separately sequenced CD4+ and CD8+ repertoires were used to assign a CD4 or CD8 phenotype to each responding clone. TCRdb handled the public reads itself, with Q25 trimming in fastp and clone calling in MiXCR, and kept productive beta chains. Entries are consolidated by CDR3 protein sequence, retaining the most common genes and DNA. The V and J calls and clone size are TCRdb's, not the authors'. This sample holds 110,000 or so distinct CDR3 sequences; 22% were observed only once. The ten largest account for 40% to 50% of the sample.

PBMCs were isolated by Ficoll-Paque density gradient centrifugation. The source material was PBMCs or a T cell subset sorted from them (not recorded which). The TCR comes from a man aged 18 to 29 who had mild COVID-19 (a few samples of this study predate the infection). The sample titles of this study are shuffled in the database, so cell type and time point are left out; the donor was told from shared clones. The sequence joins TRBV7-2 to TRBJ2-5; there is no confident call for the D gene. The sequenced DNA is TGTGCCAGCAGCTCCCCCCCTAAAGAGACCCAGTACTTC. Translated, it reads CASSSPPKETQYF.